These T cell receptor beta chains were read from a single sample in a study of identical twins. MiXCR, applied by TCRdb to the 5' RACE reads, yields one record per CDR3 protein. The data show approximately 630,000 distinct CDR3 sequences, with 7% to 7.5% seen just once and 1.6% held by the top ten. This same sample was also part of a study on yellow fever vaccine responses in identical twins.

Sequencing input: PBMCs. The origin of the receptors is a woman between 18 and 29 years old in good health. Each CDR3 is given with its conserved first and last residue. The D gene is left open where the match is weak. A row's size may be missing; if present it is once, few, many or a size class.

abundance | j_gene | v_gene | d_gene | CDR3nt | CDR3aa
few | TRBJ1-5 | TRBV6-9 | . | TGTGCCAGCAGTTACATGAAGGAGGGGCCCGTCAATCAGCCCCAGCATTTT | CASSYMKEGPVNQPQHF
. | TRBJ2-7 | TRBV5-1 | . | TGCGCCAGCAGCTATGGCTCGCGCTCCGAGCAGTACTTC | CASSYGSRSEQYF
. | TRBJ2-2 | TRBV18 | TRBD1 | TGTGCCAGCTCAAAGACAGGGCCTGCGAACACCGGGGAGCTGTTTTTT | CASSKTGPANTGELFF
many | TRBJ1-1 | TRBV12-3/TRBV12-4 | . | TGTGCCAGCAGTCTAGCACCCGTGATTGCTTTCTTT | CASSLAPVIAFF
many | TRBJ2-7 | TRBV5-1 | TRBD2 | TGCGCCAGCAGCTTGGCCTCTCGGGGAGGGCTCGACGAGCAGTACTTC | CASSLASRGGLDEQYF
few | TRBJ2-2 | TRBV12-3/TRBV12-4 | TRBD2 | TGTGCCAGCAGTAACCGTTTCTATCGGCGGGAGGGCTCGGACACCGGGGAGCTGTTTTTT | CASSNRFYRREGSDTGELFF
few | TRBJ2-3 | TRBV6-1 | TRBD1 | TGTGCCAGCAGTGGCCTGTGGCAGGGGGCTGGAGATACGCAGTATTTT | CASSGLWQGAGDTQYF
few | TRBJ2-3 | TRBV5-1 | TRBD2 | TGCGCCAGCAGCCCGTTGGGGAGCGGGGGACCCACAGATACGCAGTATTTT | CASSPLGSGGPTDTQYF
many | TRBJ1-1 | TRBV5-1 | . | TGCGCCAGCCGATCATCTCCCGGGAACACTGAAGCTTTCTTT | CASRSSPGNTEAFF
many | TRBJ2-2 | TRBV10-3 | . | TGTGCCATCAGTGCCATGGTGACCACCGGGGAGCTGTTTTTT | CAISAMVTTGELFF
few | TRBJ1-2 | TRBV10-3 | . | TGTGCCATCAGTGCGTCAGACCTATGGGGCTACACCTTC | CAISASDLWGYTF
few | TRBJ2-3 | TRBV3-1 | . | TGTGCCAGCAGCCACCCGAACACAGATACGCAGTATTTT | CASSHPNTDTQYF
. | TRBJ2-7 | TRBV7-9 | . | TGTGCCAGCAGCGCAAAGACAGGGACTCCCTACGAGCAGTACTTC | CASSAKTGTPYEQYF
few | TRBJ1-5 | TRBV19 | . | TGTGCCAGTAGTATAGATCGTCAAAATCAGCCCCAGCATTTT | CASSIDRQNQPQHF